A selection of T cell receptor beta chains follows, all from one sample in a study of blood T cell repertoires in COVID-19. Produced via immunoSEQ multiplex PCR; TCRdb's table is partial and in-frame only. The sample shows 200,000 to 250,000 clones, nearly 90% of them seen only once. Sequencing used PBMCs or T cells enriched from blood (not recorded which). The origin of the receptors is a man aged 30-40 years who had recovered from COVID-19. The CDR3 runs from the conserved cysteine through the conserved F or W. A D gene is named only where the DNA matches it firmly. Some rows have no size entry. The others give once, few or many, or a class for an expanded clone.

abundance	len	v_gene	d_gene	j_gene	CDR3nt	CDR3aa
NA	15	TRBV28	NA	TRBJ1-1	TGTGCCAGCAGTTTCGGGGATAAATTGCGAACTGAAGCTTTCTTT	CASSFGDKLRTEAFF
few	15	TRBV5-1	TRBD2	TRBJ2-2	TGCGCCAGCAGCTTTGGACTAGCCCCCACCGGGGAGCTGTTTTTT	CASSFGLAPTGELFF
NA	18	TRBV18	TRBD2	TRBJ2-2	TGTGCCAGCTCACGGGTGACTAGCGGGCTTTCGAACACCGGGGAGCTGTTTTTT	CASSRVTSGLSNTGELFF
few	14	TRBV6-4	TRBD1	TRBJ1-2	TGTGCCAGCAGTGACGGGACAGGGGGCTATGGCTACACCTTC	CASSDGTGGYGYTF
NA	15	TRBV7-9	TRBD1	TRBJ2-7	TGTGCCAGCAGCTCCCGACAGGGATCCCCCAACGAGCAGTACTTC	CASSSRQGSPNEQYF
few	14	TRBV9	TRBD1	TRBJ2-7	TGTGCCACAATATCGGGACAGGGTTCCTACGAGCAGTACTTC	CATISGQGSYEQYF
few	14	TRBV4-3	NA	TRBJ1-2	TGCGCCAGCAGCCAAGATCTGGGAGTAGGAGGCTACACCTTC	CASSQDLGVGGYTF
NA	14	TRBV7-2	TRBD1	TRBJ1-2	TGTGCCAGCAGCTCCCGGGACAGTCTTATGGCTGGCACCTTC	CASSSRDSLMAGTF
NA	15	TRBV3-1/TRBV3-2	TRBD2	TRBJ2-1	TGTGCCAGCAGCCCCCGGACTAGCGGGAACAATGAGCAGTTCTTC	CASSPRTSGNNEQFF
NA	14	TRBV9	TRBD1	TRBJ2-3	TGTGCCAGCAGCGTAGGGACAGGGACAGATACGCAGTATTTT	CASSVGTGTDTQYF
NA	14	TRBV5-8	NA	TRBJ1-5	TGTGCCAGCAGCTCGAGAAATAGCAATCAGCCCCAGCATTTT	CASSSRNSNQPQHF
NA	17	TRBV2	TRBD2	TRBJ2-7	TGTGCCAGCAGACGGACAGGCATCAGCGGGGGGTCCTACGAGCAGTACTTC	CASRRTGISGGSYEQYF
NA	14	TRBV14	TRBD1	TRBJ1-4	TGTGCCAGCAGCCAAAACAGGGGCAGGGAAAAACTGTTTTTT	CASSQNRGREKLFF
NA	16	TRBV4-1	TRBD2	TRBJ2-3	TGCGCCAGCAGCCCTAATAGCGGGAGTCTAGCAGATACGCAGTATTTT	CASSPNSGSLADTQYF
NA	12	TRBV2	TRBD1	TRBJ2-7	TGTGCCAGCACTGAACAGGGGGGCGAGCAGTACTTC	CASTEQGGEQYF
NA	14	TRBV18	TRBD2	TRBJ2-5	TGTGCCAGCTCCTTGACTAGCGGGAGTGAGACCCAGTACTTC	CASSLTSGSETQYF
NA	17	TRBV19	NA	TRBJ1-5	TGTGCCAGTAGTATAGGGGACACCCAGGAACGCAATCAGCCCCAGCATTTT	CASSIGDTQERNQPQHF
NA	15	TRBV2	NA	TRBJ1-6	TGTGCCAGCAGGTCCGTTGGGGCCCCTGCGTCACCCCTCCACTTT	CASRSVGAPASPLHF
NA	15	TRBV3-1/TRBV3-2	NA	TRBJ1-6	TGTGCCAGCAGCCAAGACGGCAGGGTAGGATCACCCCTCCACTTT	CASSQDGRVGSPLHF
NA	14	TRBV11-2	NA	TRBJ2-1	TGTGCCAGCAGCTTAGGACAGAATCAGAATGAGCAGTTCTTC	CASSLGQNQNEQFF
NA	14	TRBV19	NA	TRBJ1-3	TGTGCCAGTACCCCGGGCAGGGACACGTCCACCATATATTTT	CASTPGRDTSTIYF
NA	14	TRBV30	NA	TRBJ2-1	TGTGCCTGGAGTATGAGTCCCGCGGTGGCCGAGCAGTTCTTC	CAWSMSPAVAEQFF
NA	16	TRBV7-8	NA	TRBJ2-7	TGTGCCAGCAGCTTATACCGGGACACGGGGATGAGCGAGCAGTACTTC	CASSLYRDTGMSEQYF
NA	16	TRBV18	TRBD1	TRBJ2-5	TGTGCCAGCTCACGGACGTCCGGGACAGAAGGCAAGACCCAGTACTTC	CASSRTSGTEGKTQYF
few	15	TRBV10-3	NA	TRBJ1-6	TGTGCCATCAGTGAGCGGCAGGTCATCGAATCACCCCTCCACTTT	CAISERQVIESPLHF
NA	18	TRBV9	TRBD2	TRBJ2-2	TGTGCCAGCAGCGTAGCGTACGGGACTAGCGGGTTGTCCGGGGAGCTGTTTTTT	CASSVAYGTSGLSGELFF
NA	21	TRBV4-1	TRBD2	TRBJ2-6	TGCGCCAGCAGACAGCTCGGGATAGCGGGGGAAATCCCCCATGGGGCCAACGTCCTGACTTTC	CASRQLGIAGEIPHGANVLTF
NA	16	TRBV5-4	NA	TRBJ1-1	TGTGCCAGCAGTCCTGGAGGAGGGAGAGGAAACACTGAAGCTTTCTTT	CASSPGGGRGNTEAFF
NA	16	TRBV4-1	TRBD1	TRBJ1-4	TGCGCCAGCAGCCAAAAACGGACAGGAGTATGGGAAAAACTGTTTTTT	CASSQKRTGVWEKLFF
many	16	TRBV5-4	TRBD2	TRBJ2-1	TGTGCCAGCAGCTTGGGCGGGGGGGTTTCCTACAATGAGCAGTTCTTC	CASSLGGGVSYNEQFF
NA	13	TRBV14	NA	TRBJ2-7	TGTGCCAGCAGCTGGACAGCTGCTGACGAGCAGTACTTC	CASSWTAADEQYF
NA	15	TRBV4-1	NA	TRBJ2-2	TGCGCCAGCAGCCAGAGGGTAGAGGGGGCCGGGGAGCTGTTTTTT	CASSQRVEGAGELFF
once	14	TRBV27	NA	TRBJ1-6	TGTGCCAGCAGTTTAGGGGGAGGGGGATCACCCCTCCACTTT	CASSLGGGGSPLHF
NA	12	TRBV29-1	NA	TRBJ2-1	TGCAGCACCGAGGTGGGGGCAGGAGAGCAGTTCTTC	CSTEVGAGEQFF
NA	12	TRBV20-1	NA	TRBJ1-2	TGCAGTGCTAGTGCCAGTCGCTATGGCTACACCTTC	CSASASRYGYTF
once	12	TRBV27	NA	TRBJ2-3	TGTGCCAGCAGTCTGATCGGGGGTACGCAGTATTTT	CASSLIGGTQYF
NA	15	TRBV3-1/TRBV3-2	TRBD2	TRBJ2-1	TGTGCCAGCAGCCAAGGAGCGGGGGGATACAATGAGCAGTTCTTC	CASSQGAGGYNEQFF
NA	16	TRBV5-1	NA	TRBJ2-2	TGCGCCAGCAGCTTGGCGGGAGCTAGTACTAACGGGGAGCTGTTTTTT	CASSLAGASTNGELFF
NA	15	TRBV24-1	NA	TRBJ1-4	TGTGCCACCAGTTTGGGGGGACCGAGGGATGAAAAACTGTTTTTT	CATSLGGPRDEKLFF
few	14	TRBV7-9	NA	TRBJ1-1	TGTGCCAGCAGCTTTTCCAACAAATTGACTGAAGCTTTCTTT	CASSFSNKLTEAFF
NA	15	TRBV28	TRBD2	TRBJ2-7	TGTGCCAGCAGTCCGACTAGCGGGCCCTTCTACGAGCAGTACTTC	CASSPTSGPFYEQYF
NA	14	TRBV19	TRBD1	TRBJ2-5	TGTGCCAGTAGTATGACGGACAGGGAGGAGACCCAGTACTTC	CASSMTDREETQYF
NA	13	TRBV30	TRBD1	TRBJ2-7	TGTGCCTTCCACCGGGACAGGGACTACGAGCAGTACTTC	CAFHRDRDYEQYF
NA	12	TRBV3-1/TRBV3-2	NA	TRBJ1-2	TGTGCCAGCAGCCGAGGAGTTGAAGGCTACACCTTC	CASSRGVEGYTF
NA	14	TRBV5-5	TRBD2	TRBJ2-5	TGTGCCAGCAGCTTGTCTAGCGGAGAAGAGACCCAGTACTTC	CASSLSSGEETQYF
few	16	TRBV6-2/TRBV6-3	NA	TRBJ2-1	TGTGCCAGCAGCCACCTCCGGGCCCGAGGGAACAATGAGCAGTTCTTC	CASSHLRARGNNEQFF
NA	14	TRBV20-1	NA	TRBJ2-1	TGCAGTGCTAGTTACAGCGGGTTCAACAATGAGCAGTTCTTC	CSASYSGFNNEQFF
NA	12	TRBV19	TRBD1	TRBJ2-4	TGTGCCAGTAGCCCACAGGGGGACATTCAGTACTTC	CASSPQGDIQYF
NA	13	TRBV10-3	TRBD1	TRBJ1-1	TGTGCCATCAAGGATCAGGGGGGCACTGAAGCTTTCTTT	CAIKDQGGTEAFF